The 29 T cell receptor beta chains in this list originate from one sample, sequenced in a study of blood T cell repertoires in COVID-19. Only in-frame clones appear in the TCRdb table, and some are missing; sequencing was by immunoSEQ multiplex PCR. The sample includes roughly 180,000 clones, roughly 80% of them seen just once. Sequencing input: PBMCs or T cells enriched from blood (not recorded which). Receptor source: a man aged 60-69 years who had been exposed to COVID-19.

The chain employs TRBV5-3 and TRBJ1-2; D is uncertain. TRBV5-3 carries the ORF label, with uncertain function. With 0 bases removed from V and 9 bases from J, the gap between germline ends came to 9 bases. The CDR3 has 12 amino acids. In DNA, the CDR3 is TGTGCCAGAAGCTTGGCAGCGGCCAGCTACACCTTC. It yields the protein CARSLAAASYTF.

This clone occurred once. This chain links TRBV5-1 with TRBJ1-1; 9 bases match TRBD1. CDR1 SGHRS and CDR2 YFSETQ come from the germline V gene. The CDR3 runs 14 residues. With 3 bases clipped from V and 6 bases from J, the junction kept 6 bases outside the gene matches. The CDR3 region is CASSSGQGISEAFF. In DNA, the CDR3 is TGCGCCAGCAGCTCGGGACAGGGTATCTCTGAAGCTTTCTTT.

This chain uses TRBV19 with TRBJ2-2, with 9 bases aligning to TRBD2. Germline CDR1 reads LNHDA; CDR2 reads SQIVND (reference sequence). With 2 bases clipped from V and 4 bases from J, the junction kept 2 bases outside the gene matches. The CDR3 runs to 15 residues. The CDR3 region has the DNA TGTGCCAGTAGTATACTAGCGGGATCCACCGGGGAGCTGTTTTTT. This sequence encodes CASSILAGSTGELFF. Combining the CDR3 with reference TRBV19 and TRBJ2-2 gives the whole variable domain DGGITQSPKYLFRKEGQNVTLSCEQNLNHDAMYWYRQDPGQGLRLIYYSQIVNDFQKGDIAEGYSVSREKKESFPLTVTSAQKNPTAFYLCASSILAGSTGELFFGEGSRLTVL.

V gene TRBV2 combines with J gene TRBJ2-7, with 8 bases lining up with TRBD1. V shed 7 bases and J 0 bases; nucleotides not matched to a gene: 8. Per germline, CDR1 SNHLY and CDR2 FYNNEI. The CDR3 covers 15 residues. This CDR3 is CASTDGGQGSYEQYF. CDR3 nucleotides: TGTGCCAGCACCGATGGAGGACAGGGCTCCTACGAGCAGTACTTC.

V and J are TRBV29-1 and TRBJ2-3, with 8 nucleotides matching TRBD1. With V trimmed by 0 bases and J by 13 bases, 6 bases remained unmatched. The CDR3 is 12 amino acids. Germline assignment: CDR1 SQVTM and CDR2 ANQGSEA. CDR3 coding DNA: TGCAGCGTTGAAGACCCAGGGGGCCCAAAGTATTTT. This sequence encodes CSVEDPGGPKYF.

The chain employs TRBV29-1 and TRBJ1-2, with D maybe TRBD1 (6 bases). Germline lookup yields CDR1 SQVTM and CDR2 ANQGSEA. V was shortened by 5 bases and J by 9 bases, with 13 bases between the two germline ends. This CDR3 has 11 residues. CDR3 DNA: TGCAGCGTTACATTGACAGGTAGCTACACCTTC. This gives the protein CSVTLTGSYTF.

This chain uses TRBV6-5 with TRBJ2-7; 12 nucleotides agree with TRBD2. The germline gives CDR1 MNHEY, CDR2 SVGAGI. This CDR3 comprises 15 residues. V shed 6 bases and J 1 base; nucleotides not matched to a gene: 4. The CDR3 loop is CASRTTSGSSYEQYF. The CDR3 nucleotides read TGTGCCAGCAGAACGACTAGCGGGAGTTCCTACGAGCAGTACTTC.

This rearrangement joins TRBV30 to TRBJ1-5; 10 bases map to TRBD1. CDR3 length: 16 amino acids. The V and J ends lost 2 bases and 6 bases, in that order; junction bases with no gene match: 10. Germline-derived CDR1 and CDR2 are GTSNPN and SVGIG (reference sequence). For the CDR3, the DNA is TGTGCCTGGAGTCCGCCGGACAGGGGGTCGGGTCAGCCCCAGCATTTT. Residues: CAWSPPDRGSGQPQHF.

The chain is built from TRBV6-5 and TRBJ1-5; tentatively, D is TRBD1 (5 bases). CDR1 and CDR2 (germline): MNHEY, SVGAGI. The V end was cut by 7 bases, the J end by 6 bases, with 16 bases between. This CDR3 spans 14 amino acids. The CDR3 sequence is CASIWSGQGQPQHF. DNA of the CDR3: TGTGCCAGCATTTGGTCAGGGCAGGGTCAGCCCCAGCATTTT.

The chain is built from TRBV5-1 and TRBJ2-2, with TRBD2 matching 7 bases. The CDR3 totals 15 residues. Germline V gives CDR1 SGHRS, CDR2 YFSETQ. J was trimmed by 6 bases and V by 1 base; bases with no gene match: 6. For the CDR3, the DNA is TGCGCCAGCAGCTTGTTGGCGGGAGAGGCCGGGGAGCTGTTTTTT. Protein: CASSLLAGEAGELFF.

This rearrangement joins TRBV6-1 to TRBJ2-3; possibly TRBD1 for D (6 bases). Germline V gives CDR1 MNHNS, CDR2 SASEGT. V lost 0 bases and J 8 bases, leaving 15 bases between the germline ends. The CDR3 length is 15 residues. CDR3 in amino acids: CASSEALRGGRTQYF. CDR3 DNA sequence: TGTGCCAGCAGTGAAGCGCTTCGAGGGGGTCGTACGCAGTATTTT.

The chain carries TRBV9 and TRBJ2-7, with 7 bases fitting TRBD1. Germline loops: CDR1 SGDLS, CDR2 YYNGEE. The J segment lost 2 bases and the V segment lost 0 bases, leaving 11 bases of the junction unmatched. CDR3 length equals 17 residues. CDR3: CASSVGVGTDVAYEQYF. The DNA for the CDR3 is TGTGCCAGCAGCGTAGGAGTAGGGACAGACGTTGCCTACGAGCAGTACTTC.

The V gene is TRBV6-5, the J gene TRBJ2-3; D perhaps matches TRBD1 (5 bases). The V end lost 5 bases, the J end lost 6 bases, and 18 bases lay between the germline ends. Germline CDR1 and CDR2: MNHEY and SVGAGI. The length of the CDR3 is 15 residues. The CDR3 loop is CASSPYEQGRDTQYF. CDR3 DNA: TGTGCCAGCAGTCCTTACGAGCAGGGTCGGGATACGCAGTATTTT.

The chain links TRBV2 to TRBJ1-3; 7 bases agree with TRBD1. V shed 5 bases, J shed 0 bases, and the junction held 4 bases outside the gene matches. CDR1 is SNHLY, CDR2 FYNNEI, per germline. CDR3 length: 15 residues. DNA of the CDR3: TGTGCCAGCAGTCCCGGACAGGTCTCTGGAAACACCATATATTTT. It specifies CASSPGQVSGNTIYF.

V and J are TRBV3-1 (or the pseudogene TRBV3-2) and TRBJ1-2, with 10 bases fitting TRBD1. Germline V gene lookup returns CDR1 LGHDT and CDR2 YNNKEL (reference sequence). Trimming at V came to 6 bases and at J to 10 bases, leaving 5 bases not matched to a gene. The CDR3 has 12 amino acids. This CDR3 is CASSTGTGAYTF. The CDR3 DNA is TGTGCCAGCAGTACCGGGACAGGGGCCTACACCTTC.

To note about this clone: At the DNA level, this CDR3 is encoded by other sequences in the same sample as well. CDR3 DNA: TGTGCCAGCAGCCAGGGGTTGAACACTGAAGCTTTCTTT. This sequence encodes CASSQGLNTEAFF. J is TRBJ1-1 and V is TRBV2; D possibly corresponds to TRBD1 (6 bases). The germline CDR1 and CDR2 sequences are SNHLY and FYNNEI. V was shortened by 6 bases and J by 0 bases, with 8 bases between the two germline ends. There are 13 residues in the CDR3.

The chain links TRBV10-3 to TRBJ2-3; D possibly corresponds to TRBD2 (5 bases). The CDR3 is 15 residues long. In germline, CDR1 is ENHRY, CDR2 SYGVKD. V lost 4 bases, J lost 1 base, and 12 bases lay in between. Written as DNA, the CDR3 is TGTGCCATCAGTGTGGGTAGCGCCCGCACAGATACGCAGTATTTT. This translates into CAISVGSARTDTQYF.

V gene TRBV12-3 or TRBV12-4 combines with J gene TRBJ2-7, with D perhaps matching TRBD1 (5 bases). Between the trimmed V and J ends, which lost 0 bases and 3 bases, there was a span of 6 bases. The CDR3 contains 13 residues. The CDR3 coding sequence is TGTGCCAGCAGTTTAGCCAGGGACTACGAGCAGTACTTC. Amino acids: CASSLARDYEQYF.

This rearrangement joins TRBV5-6 to TRBJ2-3, with TRBD1 identical over 8 bases. Germline V CDR1 and CDR2: SGHDT, YYEEEE. V gave up 5 bases and J gave up 1 base; unmatched junction bases: 6. CDR3 size: 15 residues. CDR3 amino acids: CASSYDRGGTDTQYF. Here the CDR3 DNA reads TGTGCCAGCAGTTACGACAGGGGTGGCACAGATACGCAGTATTTT.

This clone was observed a handful of times. This chain uses TRBV15 with TRBJ2-2; maybe TRBD2 (6 bases). Trimming stripped 0 bases from V and 7 bases from J, with 9 bases between. The CDR3 is made up of 14 amino acids. The V gene's germline CDR1 is LNHNV and CDR2 YYDKDF (reference sequence). Here the CDR3 reads CATSREREVGELFF. CDR3 in DNA: TGTGCCACCAGCAGAGAAAGGGAGGTCGGGGAGCTGTTTTTT.

CDR3 bases: TGTGCCAGCAGCCCCTCGAGCTATGGCTACACCTTC. The encoded protein is CASSPSSYGYTF. The V gene is TRBV6-5, the J gene TRBJ1-2; no definite D call. V dropped 6 bases and J dropped 4 bases, with 9 bases sitting between them. Germline values: CDR1 MNHEY, CDR2 SVGAGI. This CDR3 comprises 12 residues.

CDR3 residues: CASSWTGSNQPQHF. CDR3 bases: TGTGCCAGCAGCTGGACAGGGTCCAATCAGCCCCAGCATTTT. The rearrangement joins TRBV7-2 to TRBJ1-5, with 8 bases identical to TRBD1. The CDR3 is 14 residues long. Germline-derived CDR1 and CDR2 are SGHTA and FQGNSA. V dropped 4 bases and J dropped 3; count of bases not matched to a gene: 2.

The V gene is TRBV5-6, the J gene TRBJ2-2; perhaps TRBD1 as D (6 bases). The ends were cut back, 4 bases at V and 3 bases at J, with 16 bases in the middle. The CDR3 covers 16 residues. Germline V lookup: CDR1 SGHDT, CDR2 YYEEEE. This CDR3 reads CASSPTWGRDTGELFF. Written as DNA, the CDR3 is TGTGCCAGCAGCCCAACTTGGGGGCGCGACACCGGGGAGCTGTTTTTT.

The chain joins TRBV12-3 or TRBV12-4 to TRBJ1-2; TRBD1 aligns across 7 bases. V dropped 3 bases and J dropped 8; count of bases not matched to a gene: 6. The CDR3 is made up of 13 amino acids. The CDR3 region has the DNA TGTGCCAGCAGTTTGGTGCAGGGGGAAGGCTACACCTTC. Translated, it gives CASSLVQGEGYTF.

The CDR3 sequence: CASRLAYEQYF. CDR3 in DNA: TGTGCCAGCAGGCTAGCTTACGAGCAGTACTTC. This sequence joins TRBV25-1 and TRBJ2-7; D possibly corresponds to TRBD2 (5 bases). The CDR3 contains 11 residues. Germline loops: CDR1 MGHDK, CDR2 SYGVNS. V lost 6 bases, J lost 4 bases, and 7 bases lay in between.

The chain employs TRBV29-1 and TRBJ2-1; 7 bases agree with TRBD1. The length of the CDR3 is 17 residues. With V trimmed by 5 bases and J by 0 bases, 13 bases remained unmatched. Germline V gene data show CDR1 as SQVTM and CDR2 as ANQGSEA. CDR3 sequence: CSVTKGTDAYSYNEQFF. CDR3 bases: TGCAGCGTTACAAAGGGGACAGATGCCTACTCCTACAATGAGCAGTTCTTC.

This clone was seen ten or more times. The chain couples TRBV5-4 to TRBJ2-7; possibly TRBD1 for D (5 bases). Germline V lookup: CDR1 SGHNT, CDR2 YYREEE (reference sequence). There are 16 residues in the CDR3. V was trimmed by 3 bases and J by 4 bases, leaving 20 bases between them. The CDR3 sequence: CASSSLRMAGWYEQYF. In nucleotides, the CDR3 is TGTGCCAGCAGCTCCCTACGGATGGCAGGGTGGTACGAGCAGTACTTC.

On this clone: At one end the junction does not follow the germline gene, possibly because of a read error. V usage is TRBV11-2 and J usage is TRBJ2-1; 14 positions agree with TRBD2. Germline V gene lookup returns CDR1 SGHAT and CDR2 FQNNGV. The CDR3 sequence is 13 residues long. The CDR3 loop is CASRGLAGASFIF. The DNA for the CDR3 is TGTGCCAGCAGGGGACTAGCGGGAGCATCCTTCATCTTC.

V is TRBV5-4 and J is TRBJ2-5, with a weak D call TRBD2 (8 bases). The germline gives CDR1 SGHNT, CDR2 YYREEE (reference sequence). Trimming took 4 bases from V and 4 from J, leaving 14 bases between them. This CDR3 spans 14 amino acids. The CDR3 sequence: CASSHGRGRETQYF. The CDR3 DNA reads as TGTGCCAGCAGCCACGGGAGGGGGCGAGAGACCCAGTACTTC.